This T cell receptor (beta chain) was sequenced during a study of cytomegalovirus exposure and HLA in healthy donors. Study results and caveats: Altogether, about 160 TCR beta chains were recorded as cytomegalovirus-associated.

The table came from immunoSEQ multiplex PCR; TCRdb's copy has only in-frame clones and leaves some out. The sample lists roughly 200,000 clones, about 81% occurring once. Remarks on this clone: The antigen is unknown.

The source material was PBMCs. The clonotype was recovered from a woman in her thirties in good health and CMV-seronegative.

The CDR3 region has the DNA TGCGCCAGCCGGACAGGGTCCACTGAAGCTTTCTTT. Residues: CASRTGSTEAFF. This chain links TRBV5-1 with TRBJ1-1; 8 bases match TRBD1. CDR1 is SGHRS and CDR2 is YFSETQ in the germline V gene. V was clipped by 7 bases and J by 4 bases; unmatched bases: 3. This CDR3 region has 12 residues.